The 9 T cell receptor beta chains below all came from one sample that was sequenced in a study of blood T cell repertoires in COVID-19. The table came from immunoSEQ multiplex PCR; TCRdb's copy has only in-frame clones and leaves some out. Of roughly 200,000 clones listed, more than 75% were seen once; the top ten hold more than 5.5%. The source material was peripheral blood. All receptors derive from an elderly man with acute or convalescent COVID-19.

This clone has a single count. The V call is TRBV11-2, the J call TRBJ2-2; perhaps TRBD1 as D (5 bases). The CDR3 covers 13 residues. From germline, CDR1 is SGHAT and CDR2 FQNNGV. V was shortened by 5 bases and J by 7 bases, with 11 bases between the two germline ends. The CDR3 nucleotides are TGTGCCAGCAGCCGCGATAGGGGCGGGGAGCTGTTTTTT. It translates to CASSRDRGGELFF.

The rearrangement joins TRBV19 to TRBJ2-3; TRBD2 agrees at 15 bases. The CDR3 covers 18 residues. The germline V gene encodes CDR1 LNHDA and CDR2 SQIVND (reference sequence). J gave up 3 bases and V 4 bases, and 8 bases lay outside the gene matches. The CDR3: CASSTGLAGGTITDTQYF. CDR3 coding DNA: TGTGCCAGTAGTACCGGACTAGCGGGAGGGACGATAACAGATACGCAGTATTTT.

The rearrangement links TRBV2 to TRBJ2-1; D unresolved. V was shortened by 2 bases and J by 2 bases, with 10 bases between the two germline ends. The CDR3 totals 15 residues. Germline values: CDR1 SNHLY, CDR2 FYNNEI. CDR3 region: CASSEQPTTYNEQFF. CDR3 DNA: TGTGCCAGCAGTGAACAACCGACAACCTACAATGAGCAGTTCTTC.

This chain links TRBV28 with TRBJ1-3; D is uncertain. V gave up 1 base and J gave up 3 bases, with 7 bases separating them. This CDR3 comprises 14 residues. Germline CDR1 and CDR2: MDHEN and SYDVKM. For the CDR3, the DNA is TGTGCCAGCAGTTTATTCCGGGATGGAAACACCATATATTTT. Its translation: CASSLFRDGNTIYF.

The chain employs TRBV5-1 and TRBJ1-1; D remains ambiguous. The CDR3 runs 13 residues. Trimming removed 2 bases at V and 3 bases at J, with 8 bases between. Germline values: CDR1 SGHRS, CDR2 YFSETQ. The CDR3 protein is CASSFGEYTEAFF. In nucleotides, the CDR3 is TGCGCCAGCAGCTTCGGGGAATACACTGAAGCTTTCTTT.

The chain is built from TRBV7-9 and TRBJ2-2; a possible D gene is TRBD1 (6 bases). V lost 5 bases, J lost 0 bases, and 13 bases lay in between. Germline V gives CDR1 SEHNR, CDR2 FQNEAQ (reference sequence). There are 16 residues in the CDR3. The CDR3 spells CASSPMGATNTGELFF. CDR3 bases: TGTGCCAGCAGCCCCATGGGGGCAACGAACACCGGGGAGCTGTTTTTT.

Points on this clone: The sample holds other DNA sequences that translate to the same CDR3. V gene TRBV6-5 combines with J gene TRBJ1-5, with 9 bases matching TRBD1. The CDR3 runs to 13 residues. Germline V gives CDR1 MNHEY, CDR2 SVGAGI. The ends lost 7 bases at V and 4 bases at J; junction bases unmatched: 2. CDR3 nucleotides: TGTGCCAGCAAAGGACAGGGGAATCAGCCCCAGCATTTT. Its translation: CASKGQGNQPQHF.

There are a few counts of this clone. This rearrangement joins TRBV5-1 to TRBJ2-7; D remains ambiguous. Trimming took off 5 bases at V and 3 bases at J, with 12 bases between the two ends. This CDR3 region has 13 residues. CDR1 is SGHRS and CDR2 is YFSETQ in the germline V gene. The CDR3 region is CASRSTTLYEQYF. DNA of the CDR3: TGCGCCAGCAGGAGTACTACACTCTACGAGCAGTACTTC. The full variable domain, its missing parts supplied by reference TRBV5-1 and TRBJ2-7, is KAGVTQTPRYLIKTRGQQVTLSCSPISGHRSVSWYQQTPGQGLQFLFEYFSETQRNKGNFPGRFSGRQFSNSRSEMNVSTLELGDSALYLCASRSTTLYEQYFGPGTRLTVT.

In this sample, this clone turned up once. The chain combines TRBV19 with TRBJ1-1; the match to TRBD1 covers 7 bases. The length of the CDR3 is 14 residues. V gave up 6 bases and J gave up 1 base; unmatched junction bases: 5. Per the germline V gene, CDR1 is LNHDA and CDR2 is SQIVND (reference sequence). CDR3 sequence: CASSRDSRNTEAFF. Written as DNA, the CDR3 is TGTGCCAGTAGCCGGGACAGTAGGAACACTGAAGCTTTCTTT.